One TCR beta chain is described in this entry. The CDR3 extends over 18 amino acids. CDR1 and CDR2 (germline): SNHLY, FYNNEI. Germline trimming cut 4 bases from V and 3 bases from J; bases unmatched to any gene: 12. The data stem from a study of control samples from healthy donors and cancer patients. TCRdb's copy holds only in-frame clones and misses some; the assay was immunoSEQ multiplex PCR. Of 150,000 to 200,000 clones in the sample, almost 90% were seen once. This sequence was found in a man between 18 and 29 years old in good health. The rearrangement links TRBV2 to TRBJ1-4; 9 bases map to TRBD1. Specimen: blood. The CDR3 spells CASSAPGQGFSPNEKLFF. In nucleotides, the CDR3 is TGTGCCAGCAGTGCCCCGGGACAGGGCTTTTCCCCTAATGAAAAACTGTTTTTT.